This TCR beta chain was identified in a study of T cell repertoires in cytomegalovirus infection. Study information: In public TCR beta signatures, there were indications of both CMV infection and matching HLA type.

A single record per CDR3 protein comes from TCRdb applying MiXCR to the reads. The sample includes hundreds of thousands of distinct CDR3 sequences, 33% of them seen just once. Comment on this clonotype: Antigen specificity is unknown.

The sequence came from a human donor in good health (CMV status not recorded). Some clones in this sample may be carry-over from other donors' samples. The starting material was cultured PBMCs, obtained from culture after CMV antigen stimulation.

The CDR3 sequence is CASSLARRLQSGYGYTF. DNA of the CDR3: TGTGCCAGCAGTTTAGCGAGGCGGCTACAATCCGGCTATGGCTACACCTTC. The rearrangement joins TRBV12-3 or TRBV12-4 to TRBJ1-2, with no clear D. The V end lost 0 bases, the J end lost 4 bases, and 18 bases lay between the germline ends. This CDR3 region has 17 residues.